This record covers a single TCR beta chain. The antigen remains undetermined. This same CDR3 is encoded by further DNA sequences in the sample. The data are from a study of shared clonotypes between healthy human individuals. On sorted subsets, replicate PCRs used 150 to 250 ng DNA, or about 30,000 T cell genomes. Libraries were prepared by immunoSEQ multiplex PCR; TCRdb keeps only in-frame clonotypes and omits some of them. Altogether millions of clones are present, around 94% being singletons, with the ten largest covering roughly 0.14%. Study-wide findings and caveats: Non-shared clonotypes had lower generation probabilities than clonotypes shared by all four sorted-subset donors. Naive CD4 clonotypes overlapped across a few donors at around 4.7%.

The specimen sequenced was naive CD4+ T cells sorted from blood. The subset denotes: CD45RA+ positively selected. The origin of this receptor is a young man in good health.

DNA of the CDR3: TGCGCCAGCAGCTTAGGCTCCTATAATTCACCCCTCCACTTT. As protein: CASSLGSYNSPLHF. This chain links TRBV5-1 with TRBJ1-6, with no clear D. The germline gives CDR1 SGHRS, CDR2 YFSETQ. Trimming took 2 bases from V and 0 from J, leaving 3 bases between them. CDR3 length: 14 amino acids.